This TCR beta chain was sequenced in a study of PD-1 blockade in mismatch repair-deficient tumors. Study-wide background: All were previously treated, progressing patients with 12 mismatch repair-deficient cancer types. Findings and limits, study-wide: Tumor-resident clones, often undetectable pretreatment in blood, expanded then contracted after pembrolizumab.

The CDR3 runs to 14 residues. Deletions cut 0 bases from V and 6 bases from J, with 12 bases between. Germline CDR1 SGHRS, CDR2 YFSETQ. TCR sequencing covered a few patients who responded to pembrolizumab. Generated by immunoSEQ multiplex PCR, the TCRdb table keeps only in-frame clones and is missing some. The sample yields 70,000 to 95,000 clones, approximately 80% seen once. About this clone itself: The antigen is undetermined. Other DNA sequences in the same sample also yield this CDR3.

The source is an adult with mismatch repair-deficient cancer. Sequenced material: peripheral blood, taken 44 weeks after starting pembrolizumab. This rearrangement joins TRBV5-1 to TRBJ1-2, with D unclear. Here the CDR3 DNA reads TGCGCCAGCAGCTTGGGAACGGGTTCCGATGGCTACACCTTC. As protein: CASSLGTGSDGYTF.